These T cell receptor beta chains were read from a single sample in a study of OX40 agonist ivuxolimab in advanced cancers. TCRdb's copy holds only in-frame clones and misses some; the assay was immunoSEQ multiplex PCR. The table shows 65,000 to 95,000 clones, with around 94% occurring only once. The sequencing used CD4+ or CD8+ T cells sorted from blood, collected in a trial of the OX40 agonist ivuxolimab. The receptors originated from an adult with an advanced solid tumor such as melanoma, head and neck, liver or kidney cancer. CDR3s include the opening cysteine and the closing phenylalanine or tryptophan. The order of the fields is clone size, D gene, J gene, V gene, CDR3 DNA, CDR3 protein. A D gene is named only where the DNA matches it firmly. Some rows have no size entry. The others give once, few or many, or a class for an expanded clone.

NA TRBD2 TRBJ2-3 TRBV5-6 TGTGCCAGCAGCTTAGTGGCTAGCGGTCGCACAGATACGCAGTATTTT CASSLVASGRTDTQYF
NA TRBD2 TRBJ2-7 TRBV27 TGTGCCAGCAGTTCGGGACTAGCATACGAGCAGTACTTC CASSSGLAYEQYF
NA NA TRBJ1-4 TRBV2 TGTGCCAGCAGTGTGAGTGAAAAACTGTTTTTT CASSVSEKLFF
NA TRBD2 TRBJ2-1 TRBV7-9 TGTGCCAGCAGCGAAGTTCGTAGCGGGAGGGCGGTTAATGAGCAGTTCTTC CASSEVRSGRAVNEQFF
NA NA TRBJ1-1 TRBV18 TGTGCCAGCTCACGCCCAATAGGGAGGGATACTGAAGCTTTCTTT CASSRPIGRDTEAFF
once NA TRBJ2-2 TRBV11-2 TGTGCCAGCAGCTTAGGGACAGTTAACACCGGGGAGCTGTTTTTT CASSLGTVNTGELFF
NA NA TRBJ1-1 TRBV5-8 TGTGCCAGCAGCCTCGGGCGGCCTGAAGCTTTCTTT CASSLGRPEAFF
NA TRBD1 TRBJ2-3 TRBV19 TGTGCCAGTAGTAACCCGGACAGGGGGAGCACAGATACGCAGTATTTT CASSNPDRGSTDTQYF
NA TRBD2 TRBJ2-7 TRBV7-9 TGTGCCAGCAGCTTAGTTGGGGGGGACGAGCAGTACTTC CASSLVGGDEQYF
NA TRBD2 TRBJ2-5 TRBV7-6 TGTGCCAGCAGCTTAGAAGGCGGGGGGCGACAAGAGACCCAGTACTTC CASSLEGGGRQETQYF
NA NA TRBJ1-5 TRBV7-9 TGTGCCAGCAGCTTAGGCAGGCTCAATCAGCCCCAGCATTTT CASSLGRLNQPQHF
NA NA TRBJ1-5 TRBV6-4 TGTGCCAGCAGTGGGTTAGGGACCACTAATCAGCCCCAGCATTTT CASSGLGTTNQPQHF
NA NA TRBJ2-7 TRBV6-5 TGTGCCAGCAGTTTGGACATTAGACTCGACGAGCAGTACTTC CASSLDIRLDEQYF
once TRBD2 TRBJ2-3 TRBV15 TGTGCCACCAGCATCTGGACTAGCGGGGCCTACACAGATACGCAGTATTTT CATSIWTSGAYTDTQYF
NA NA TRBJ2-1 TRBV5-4 TGTGCCAGCACCCCTTCTCCTACGGTCGGTGAGCAGTTCTTC CASTPSPTVGEQFF
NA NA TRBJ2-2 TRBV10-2 TGCGCCAGCGGGGCCGGCCCCTCGAACACCGGGGAGCTGTTTTTT CASGAGPSNTGELFF
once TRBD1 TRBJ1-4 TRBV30 TGTGCCTGGACATACCGGGACAGAGACTATGAAAAACTGTTTTTT CAWTYRDRDYEKLFF
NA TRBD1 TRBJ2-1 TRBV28 TGTGCCAGCAGTTTACCCGGGACAGGGGGTTTCGATGAGCAGTTCTTC CASSLPGTGGFDEQFF
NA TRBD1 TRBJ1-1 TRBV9 TGTGCCAGCAGCTCTAGCCCCGACAGGGGGCTGGGCACTGAAGCTTTCTTT CASSSSPDRGLGTEAFF
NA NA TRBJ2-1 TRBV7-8 TGTGCCAGCAGCTTAGGGGTCCTGAAGTTCTTC CASSLGVLKFF
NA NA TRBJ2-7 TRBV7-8 TGTGCCAGCAGCTTAGCCGGACGTAAAAGCTCCTACGAGCAGTACTTC CASSLAGRKSSYEQYF
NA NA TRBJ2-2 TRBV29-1 TGCAGCGTCGCGAAAGATACCGGGGAGCTGTTTTTT CSVAKDTGELFF
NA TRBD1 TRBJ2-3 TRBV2 TGTGCCAGCAGTGAGGGACAGGGGCACACAGATACGCAGTATTTT CASSEGQGHTDTQYF